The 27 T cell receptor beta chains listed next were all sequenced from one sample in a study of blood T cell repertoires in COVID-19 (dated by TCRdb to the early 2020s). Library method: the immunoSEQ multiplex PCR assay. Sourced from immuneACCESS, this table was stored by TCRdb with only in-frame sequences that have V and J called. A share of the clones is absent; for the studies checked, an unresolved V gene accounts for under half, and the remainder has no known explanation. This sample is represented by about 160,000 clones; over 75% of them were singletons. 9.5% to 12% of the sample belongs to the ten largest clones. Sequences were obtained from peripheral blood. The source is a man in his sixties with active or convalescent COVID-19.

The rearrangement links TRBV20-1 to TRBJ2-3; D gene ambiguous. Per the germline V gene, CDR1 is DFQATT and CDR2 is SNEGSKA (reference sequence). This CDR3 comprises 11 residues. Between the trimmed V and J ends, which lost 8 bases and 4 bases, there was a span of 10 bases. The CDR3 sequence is CSSEASDTQYF. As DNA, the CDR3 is TGCAGTTCCGAGGCCTCAGATACGCAGTATTTT.

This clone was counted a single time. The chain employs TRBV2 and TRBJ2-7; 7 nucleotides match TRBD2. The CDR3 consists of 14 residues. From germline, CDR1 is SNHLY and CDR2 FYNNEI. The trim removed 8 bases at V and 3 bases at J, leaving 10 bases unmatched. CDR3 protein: CASQAASGLYEQYF. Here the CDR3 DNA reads TGTGCCAGCCAGGCGGCTAGCGGCCTCTACGAGCAGTACTTC.

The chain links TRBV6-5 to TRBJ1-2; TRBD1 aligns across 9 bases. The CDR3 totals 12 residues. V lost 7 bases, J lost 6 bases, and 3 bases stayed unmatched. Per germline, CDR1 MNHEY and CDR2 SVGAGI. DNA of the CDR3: TGTGCCAGCACGGGGGACAGGGATGGCTACACCTTC. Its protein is CASTGDRDGYTF.

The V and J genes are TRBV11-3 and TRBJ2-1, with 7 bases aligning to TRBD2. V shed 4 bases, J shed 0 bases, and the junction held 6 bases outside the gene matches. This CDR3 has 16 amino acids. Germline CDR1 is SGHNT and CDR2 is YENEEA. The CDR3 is CASSSKRGDSYNEQFF. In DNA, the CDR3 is TGTGCCAGCAGCTCGAAACGGGGGGACTCCTACAATGAGCAGTTCTTC.

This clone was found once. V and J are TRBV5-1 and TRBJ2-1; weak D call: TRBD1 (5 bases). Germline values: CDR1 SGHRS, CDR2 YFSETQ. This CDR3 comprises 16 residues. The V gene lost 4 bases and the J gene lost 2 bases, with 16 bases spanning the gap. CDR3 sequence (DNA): TGCGCCAGCAGCACCTCTTGGGGCCTCCCCTACAATGAGCAGTTCTTC. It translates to CASSTSWGLPYNEQFF.

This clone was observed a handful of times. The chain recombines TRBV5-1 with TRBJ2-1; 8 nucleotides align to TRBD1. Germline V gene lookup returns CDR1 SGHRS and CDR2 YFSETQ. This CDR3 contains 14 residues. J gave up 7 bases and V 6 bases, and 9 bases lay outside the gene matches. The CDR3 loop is CASTLMQGANEQFF. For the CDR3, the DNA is TGCGCCAGCACCCTAATGCAGGGGGCAAATGAGCAGTTCTTC.

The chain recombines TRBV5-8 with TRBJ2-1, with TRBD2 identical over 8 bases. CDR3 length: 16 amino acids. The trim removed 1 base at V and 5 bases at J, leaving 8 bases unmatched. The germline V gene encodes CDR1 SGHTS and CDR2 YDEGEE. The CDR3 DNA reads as TGTGCCAGCAGCTTGAGCGGGAGCGCGGCCCACAATGAGCAGTTCTTC. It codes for CASSLSGSAAHNEQFF.

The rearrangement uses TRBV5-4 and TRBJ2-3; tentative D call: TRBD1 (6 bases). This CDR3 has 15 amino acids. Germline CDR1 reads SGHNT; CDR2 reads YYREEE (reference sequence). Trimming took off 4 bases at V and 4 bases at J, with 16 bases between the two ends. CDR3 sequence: CASSRQEIRADTQYF. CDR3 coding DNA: TGTGCCAGCAGCCGACAGGAAATACGGGCAGATACGCAGTATTTT.

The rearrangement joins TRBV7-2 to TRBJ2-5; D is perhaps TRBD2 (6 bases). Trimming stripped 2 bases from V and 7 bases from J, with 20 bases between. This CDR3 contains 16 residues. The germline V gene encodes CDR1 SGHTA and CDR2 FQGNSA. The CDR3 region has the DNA TGTGCCAGCAGCTTATCCCACAGTCGGGGGTCGGGGACCCAGTACTTC. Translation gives CASSLSHSRGSGTQYF.

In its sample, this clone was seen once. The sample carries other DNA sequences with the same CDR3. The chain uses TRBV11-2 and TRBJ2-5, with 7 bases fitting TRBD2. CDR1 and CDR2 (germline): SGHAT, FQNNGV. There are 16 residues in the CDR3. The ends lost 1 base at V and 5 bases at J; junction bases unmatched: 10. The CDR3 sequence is CASSLGGAGVGETQYF. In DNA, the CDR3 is TGTGCCAGCAGCTTAGGTGGTGCGGGAGTCGGGGAGACCCAGTACTTC.

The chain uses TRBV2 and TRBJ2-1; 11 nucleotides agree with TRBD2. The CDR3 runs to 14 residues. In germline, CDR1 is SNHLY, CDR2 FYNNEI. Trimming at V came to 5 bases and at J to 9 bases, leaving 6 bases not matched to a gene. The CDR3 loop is CASSRIAGGFEQFF. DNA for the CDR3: TGTGCCAGCAGTAGGATAGCGGGGGGGTTTGAGCAGTTCTTC.

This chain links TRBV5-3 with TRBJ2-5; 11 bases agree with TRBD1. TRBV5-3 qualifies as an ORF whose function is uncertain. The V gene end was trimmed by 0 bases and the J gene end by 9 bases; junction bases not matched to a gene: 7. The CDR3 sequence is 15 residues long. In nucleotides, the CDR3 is TGTGCCAGAAGCTTGGCCCTGGGACAGGGGGAGGCCCAGTACTTC. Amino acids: CARSLALGQGEAQYF.

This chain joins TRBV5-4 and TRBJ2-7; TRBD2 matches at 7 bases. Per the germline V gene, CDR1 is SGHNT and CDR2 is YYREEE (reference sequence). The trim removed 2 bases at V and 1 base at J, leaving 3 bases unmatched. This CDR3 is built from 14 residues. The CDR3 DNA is TGTGCCAGCAGCTTAATGGGGGGGTCCTACGAGCAGTACTTC. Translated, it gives CASSLMGGSYEQYF.

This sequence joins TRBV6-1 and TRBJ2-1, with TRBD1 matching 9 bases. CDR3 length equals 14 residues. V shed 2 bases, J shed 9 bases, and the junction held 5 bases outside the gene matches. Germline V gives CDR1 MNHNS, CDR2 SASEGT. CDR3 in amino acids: CASSENRGPVEQFF. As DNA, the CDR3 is TGTGCCAGCAGTGAAAACAGGGGGCCGGTTGAGCAGTTCTTC.

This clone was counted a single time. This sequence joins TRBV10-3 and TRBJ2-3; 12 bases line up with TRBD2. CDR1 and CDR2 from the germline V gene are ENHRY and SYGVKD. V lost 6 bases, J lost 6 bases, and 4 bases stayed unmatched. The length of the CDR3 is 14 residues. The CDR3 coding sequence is TGTGCCATCAGGACTAGCGGGGGAGAGGATACGCAGTATTTT. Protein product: CAIRTSGGEDTQYF.

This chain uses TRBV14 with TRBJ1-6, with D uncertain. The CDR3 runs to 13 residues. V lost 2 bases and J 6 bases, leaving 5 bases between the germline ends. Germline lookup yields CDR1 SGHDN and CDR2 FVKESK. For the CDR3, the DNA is TGTGCCAGCAGCCAACAGTTTAATTCACCCCTCCACTTT. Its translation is CASSQQFNSPLHF.

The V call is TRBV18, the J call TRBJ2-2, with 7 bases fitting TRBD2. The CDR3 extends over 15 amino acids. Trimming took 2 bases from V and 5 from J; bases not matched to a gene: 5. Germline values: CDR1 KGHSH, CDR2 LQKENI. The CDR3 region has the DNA TGTGCCAGCTCACCAGGCGGGAGTTTTACCGGGGAGCTGTTTTTT. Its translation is CASSPGGSFTGELFF.

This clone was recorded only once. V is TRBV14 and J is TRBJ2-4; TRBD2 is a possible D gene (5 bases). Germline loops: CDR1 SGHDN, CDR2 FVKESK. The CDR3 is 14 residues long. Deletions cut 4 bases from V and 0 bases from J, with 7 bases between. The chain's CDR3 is CASSPAGAKNIQYF. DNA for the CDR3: TGTGCCAGCAGCCCTGCGGGAGCCAAAAACATTCAGTACTTC.

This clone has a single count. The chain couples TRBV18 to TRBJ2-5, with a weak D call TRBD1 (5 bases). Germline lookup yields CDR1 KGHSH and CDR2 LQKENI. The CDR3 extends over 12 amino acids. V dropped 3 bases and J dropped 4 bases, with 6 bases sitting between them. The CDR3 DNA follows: TGTGCCAGCTCACCTACAGGAGAGACCCAGTACTTC. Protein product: CASSPTGETQYF.

The CDR3: CASQTWGLAGARQYF. The CDR3 DNA is TGCGCCAGCCAAACCTGGGGACTAGCGGGAGCTAGGCAGTACTTC. V and J are TRBV10-2 and TRBJ2-5, with 14 bases fitting TRBD2. V was pared by 8 bases and J by 11 bases, with 13 bases of the junction left unmatched. CDR3 length: 15 amino acids. Germline lookup yields CDR1 WSHSY and CDR2 SAAADI.

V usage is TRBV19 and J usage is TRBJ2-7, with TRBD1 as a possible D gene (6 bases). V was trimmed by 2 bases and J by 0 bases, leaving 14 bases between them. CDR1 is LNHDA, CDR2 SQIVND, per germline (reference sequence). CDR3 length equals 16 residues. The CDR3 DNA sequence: TGTGCCAGTAGTATAATTCCCAGGGGCGGCTCCTACGAGCAGTACTTC. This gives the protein CASSIIPRGGSYEQYF. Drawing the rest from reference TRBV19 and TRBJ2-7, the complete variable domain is DGGITQSPKYLFRKEGQNVTLSCEQNLNHDAMYWYRQDPGQGLRLIYYSQIVNDFQKGDIAEGYSVSREKKESFPLTVTSAQKNPTAFYLCASSIIPRGGSYEQYFGPGTRLTVT.

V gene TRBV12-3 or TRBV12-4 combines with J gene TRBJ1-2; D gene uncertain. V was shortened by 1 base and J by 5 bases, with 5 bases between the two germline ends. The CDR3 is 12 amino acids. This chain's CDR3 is CASSLERYGYTF. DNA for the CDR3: TGTGCCAGCAGTTTAGAACGGTATGGCTACACCTTC.

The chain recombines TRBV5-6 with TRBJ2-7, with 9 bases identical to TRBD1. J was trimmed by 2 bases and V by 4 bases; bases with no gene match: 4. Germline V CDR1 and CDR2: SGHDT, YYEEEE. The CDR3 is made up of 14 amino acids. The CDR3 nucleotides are TGTGCCAGCAGCAAACAGGGGGCCGCCTACGAGCAGTACTTC. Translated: CASSKQGAAYEQYF.

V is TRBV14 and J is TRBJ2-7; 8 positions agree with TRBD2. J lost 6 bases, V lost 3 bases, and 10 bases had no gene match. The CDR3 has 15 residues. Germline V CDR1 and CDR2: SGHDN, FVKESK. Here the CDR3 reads CASSHLRGGFPEQYF. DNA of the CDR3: TGTGCCAGCAGCCACCTCCGGGGGGGATTCCCCGAGCAGTACTTC.

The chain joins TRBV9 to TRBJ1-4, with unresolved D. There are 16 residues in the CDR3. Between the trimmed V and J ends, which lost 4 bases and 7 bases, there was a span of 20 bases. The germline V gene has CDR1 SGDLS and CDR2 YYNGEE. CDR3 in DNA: TGTGCCAGCAGCCCAACGGGGATGGGGATGGTTGAAAAACTGTTTTTT. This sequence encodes CASSPTGMGMVEKLFF.

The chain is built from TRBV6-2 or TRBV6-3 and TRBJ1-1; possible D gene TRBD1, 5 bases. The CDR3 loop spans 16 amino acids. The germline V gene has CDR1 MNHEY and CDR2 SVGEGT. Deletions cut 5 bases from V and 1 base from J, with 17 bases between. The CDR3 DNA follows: TGTGCCAGCAGTCCGTACCCGACAGCGAAGAACACTGAAGCTTTCTTT. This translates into CASSPYPTAKNTEAFF.

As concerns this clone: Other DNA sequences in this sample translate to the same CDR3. CDR3 region: CASSQLQGNTEAFF. In DNA form, the CDR3 reads TGTGCCAGCAGCCAACTCCAGGGGAACACTGAAGCTTTCTTT. The rearrangement uses TRBV3-1 (or the pseudogene TRBV3-2) and TRBJ1-1; possible D gene TRBD1, 5 bases. Trimming took off 2 bases at V and 1 base at J, with 8 bases between the two ends. CDR1 is LGHDT and CDR2 is YNNKEL in the germline V gene (reference sequence). The CDR3 consists of 14 residues.